This T cell receptor (beta chain) was sequenced for a study of early T cells in non-severe SARS-CoV-2 infection. Study context: Bulk RNA taken from unsorted whole blood was sequenced, leaving chains unpaired.

The CDR3 covers 16 residues. Germline V gene data show CDR1 as SGHAT and CDR2 as FQNNGV. The germline V and J ends were trimmed by 5 bases and 6 bases, with 17 bases remaining between them. Regarding the study as a whole: VDJdb-based annotation leaned toward anti-spike CD8 responses and missed private and CD4 specificities.

This clonotype was counted ten times or more. Its antigen is undetermined. Individual cDNA molecules each received unique molecular identifiers attached to them. TCRdb reprocessed the 5' RACE reads via MiXCR and lists one record per CDR3 protein. The data contain 25,000 to 30,000 distinct CDR3 sequences, approximately 4% of them singletons. This chain connects TRBV11-2 to TRBJ2-6, with D possibly matching TRBD2 (6 bases). The TCR comes from an adult who was a healthcare worker with PCR-confirmed SARS-CoV-2 infection or an uninfected control (not recorded which). Sample: whole blood. DNA for the CDR3: TGTGCCAGCAGCAAGATAACGGGGGAAGAGGCCAACGTCCTGACTTTC. This translates into CASSKITGEEANVLTF.